This record covers a single TCR beta chain. The data belong to a study of blood T cell repertoires in COVID-19. In the study overall: The United States, Italy and Spain were the sources of the acute and convalescent COVID-19 samples.

Assay: immunoSEQ multiplex PCR; the TCRdb copy retains only in-frame clones and omits some. The sample consists of some 250,000 clones, approximately 80% of them appearing once. Recovery meant two consecutive negative NP/OP PCR tests, professional clearance, or resolved symptoms. Germline-derived CDR1 and CDR2 are SEHNR and FQNEAQ (reference sequence). The trim removed 5 bases at V and 4 bases at J, leaving 9 bases unmatched. The CDR3 is 15 residues long. The J gene is TRBJ2-5, the V gene TRBV7-9, with 8 bases aligning to TRBD1. The clonotype originates from a man between 35 and 55 years old who had recovered from COVID-19. Sequenced: PBMCs or T cells enriched from blood (not recorded which). CDR3 in amino acids: CASSRLQQGGETQYF. CDR3 sequence (DNA): TGTGCCAGCAGCCGACTTCAACAGGGGGGAGAGACCCAGTACTTC.